The 24 T cell receptor beta chains below all came from one sample that was sequenced in a study of type 1 regulatory T cells listed by TCRdb under 2021. What the authors observed across the whole study: A more restricted TCR repertoire was observed in Tr1 cells than in non-Tr1 cells, and this restriction was interpreted in the study as alloantigen-induced clonal expansion.

Sequencing used an Illumina MiSeq. TCRdb redid the processing of the public reads, applying fastp at Q25 and MiXCR, and retained in-frame beta chains. Identical CDR3 protein sequences are pooled into one entry, listed with their most common genes and DNA. The sample includes fewer than 80,000 distinct CDR3 sequences, with 20% to 25% observed a single time. Under 8.5% of the sample rests with the top ten. No antigen has been identified for these receptors. The sequencing sample was made of cultured type 1 regulatory T (Tr1) cells, either the whole culture or a sorted fraction (not recorded which). The cell subset or site label here, explained by the study, means: type 1 regulatory T cells sorted from the T-allo10 product. The receptor set was obtained from a human donor in good health.

CDR3: CASSFKGLGPSISYNEQFF. CDR3 DNA: TGCGCCAGCAGCTTTAAAGGGCTGGGCCCATCCATTTCATACAATGAGCAGTTCTTC. This chain joins TRBV5-1 and TRBJ2-1, with D unresolved. The CDR3 is made up of 19 amino acids. Trimming took off 2 bases at V and 4 bases at J, with 25 bases between the two ends. Germline lookup yields CDR1 SGHRS and CDR2 YFSETQ.

This clonotype was counted a few times. The CDR3 sequence: CASSLRQSIPDTQYF. The DNA for the CDR3 is TGTGCCAGCAGTTTGCGACAGTCGATCCCAGATACGCAGTATTTT. The rearrangement uses TRBV12-3 or TRBV12-4 and TRBJ2-3; perhaps TRBD1 as D (5 bases). V dropped 3 bases and J dropped 4 bases, with 14 bases sitting between them. The CDR3 has 15 amino acids.

J is TRBJ1-6 and V is TRBV27; D uncertain. Deletions cut 6 bases from V and 9 bases from J, with 15 bases between. The CDR3 runs 14 residues. Germline V gene sequence: CDR1 MNHEY, CDR2 SMNVEV (reference sequence). CDR3 residues: CASRAVFRGSPLHF. CDR3 coding DNA: TGTGCCAGCAGGGCAGTATTTCGGGGTTCACCCCTCCACTTT.

V and J are TRBV6-5 and TRBJ1-1; D not certain. The germline gives CDR1 MNHEY, CDR2 SVGAGI. The CDR3 is 13 amino acids. V lost 5 bases and J 1 base, leaving 8 bases between the germline ends. The DNA for the CDR3 is TGTGCCAGCAGTCCGTTTGGGAACACTGAAGCTTTCTTT. Its protein product is CASSPFGNTEAFF.

The rearrangement links TRBV10-3 to TRBJ1-5; 9 bases map to TRBD1. Unmatched junction bases numbered 5, after V lost 3 bases and J lost 2 bases. Per germline, CDR1 ENHRY and CDR2 SYGVKD. This CDR3 comprises 16 residues. The CDR3 DNA sequence: TGTGCCATCAGTGAAGGACAGGGGAACGGCAATCAGCCCCAGCATTTT. Its translation is CAISEGQGNGNQPQHF.

In regard to this clonotype: One end of the junction does not line up with germline, which may come from a read error. The CDR3 reads CTSSLTVRMDTEAFF. CDR3 nucleotides: TGCACCAGCAGCTTGACAGTGCGGATGGACACTGAAGCTTTCTTT. The chain is built from TRBV5-1 and TRBJ1-1; tentatively, D is TRBD1 (5 bases). The length of the CDR3 is 15 residues. Per germline, CDR1 SGHRS and CDR2 YFSETQ.

This chain joins TRBV5-6 and TRBJ2-1; a possible D gene is TRBD2 (5 bases). This CDR3 comprises 15 residues. V was shortened by 1 base and J by 10 bases, with 18 bases between the two germline ends. In germline, CDR1 is SGHDT, CDR2 YYEEEE. The chain's CDR3 is CASSLTEDVFYEQFF. CDR3 DNA sequence: TGTGCCAGCAGCTTGACGGAGGACGTCTTCTACGAGCAGTTCTTC.

Only a few counts were recorded for this clonotype. The chain joins TRBV5-1 to TRBJ1-1; TRBD1 is a possible D gene (5 bases). Germline V lookup: CDR1 SGHRS, CDR2 YFSETQ. This CDR3 region has 14 residues. Trimming took off 6 bases at V and 1 base at J, with 13 bases between the two ends. The CDR3 loop is CASTLGGANTEAFF. The CDR3 DNA is TGCGCCAGCACTTTGGGGGGTGCGAACACTGAAGCTTTCTTT. The variable domain in full, with the rest retrieved from reference TRBV5-1 and TRBJ1-1, is KAGVTQTPRYLIKTRGQQVTLSCSPISGHRSVSWYQQTPGQGLQFLFEYFSETQRNKGNFPGRFSGRQFSNSRSEMNVSTLELGDSALYLCASTLGGANTEAFFGQGTRLTVV.

This clonotype appeared a few times. The gene calls are TRBV6-5 and TRBJ2-7, with 13 nucleotides matching TRBD2. This CDR3 has 13 residues. Germline CDR1 reads MNHEY; CDR2 reads SVGAGI. J gave up 7 bases and V 6 bases, and 3 bases lay outside the gene matches. The CDR3 region has the DNA TGTGCCAGCAGAGCGACTAGCGGGAGGGAGCAGTACTTC. Translating gives CASRATSGREQYF.

The sample holds a few counts of this clonotype. CDR3 DNA sequence: TGTGCCTGGAGTGTACATAACGGGAGAGGGGTCGGGGAGCTGTTTTTT. Its protein product is CAWSVHNGRGVGELFF. The rearrangement uses TRBV30 and TRBJ2-2; a possible D gene is TRBD2 (6 bases). Trimming left V 0 bases short and J 7 bases short, with 18 bases between. CDR3 size: 16 residues. Germline CDR1 is GTSNPN and CDR2 is SVGIG (reference sequence).

The chain links TRBV10-3 to TRBJ2-1; 16 bases are a match to TRBD2. CDR1 ENHRY and CDR2 SYGVKD come from the germline V gene. V trimming: 6 bases; J trimming: 5 bases; junction bases outside the gene matches: 7. The length of the CDR3 is 17 residues. CDR3 sequence: CAIRQGLAGGPNNEQFF. The CDR3 region has the DNA TGTGCCATCAGGCAGGGACTAGCGGGAGGGCCAAACAATGAGCAGTTCTTC.

The J gene is TRBJ2-1, the V gene TRBV5-1, with 10 bases that match TRBD2. The CDR3 loop spans 15 amino acids. Trimming took 5 bases from V and 4 from J; bases not matched to a gene: 6. Germline V gene data show CDR1 as SGHRS and CDR2 as YFSETQ. The CDR3 is CASRMVLAGYNEQFF. As DNA, the CDR3 is TGCGCCAGCAGGATGGTACTAGCGGGGTACAATGAGCAGTTCTTC. Together with reference TRBV5-1 and TRBJ2-1, the CDR3 gives the full variable domain: KAGVTQTPRYLIKTRGQQVTLSCSPISGHRSVSWYQQTPGQGLQFLFEYFSETQRNKGNFPGRFSGRQFSNSRSEMNVSTLELGDSALYLCASRMVLAGYNEQFFGPGTRLTVL.

With respect to this clonotype: A much larger clone sits a single nucleotide away, making a read error possible. This chain connects TRBV28 to TRBJ2-1, with D perhaps matching TRBD1 or TRBD2 (5 bases each). The V gene's germline CDR1 is MDHEN and CDR2 SYDVKM. Between the trimmed V and J ends, which lost 7 bases and 2 bases, there was a span of 15 bases. The CDR3 length is 15 residues. In nucleotides, the CDR3 is TGTGCCAGCAACCGGGGCAGAGCCCCCTACAATGAGCAGTTCTTC. Translated, it gives CASNRGRAPYNEQFF.

This clonotype was seen only once. The genes are TRBV5-5 and TRBJ2-2, with D possibly TRBD1 on 5 matching bases. V was trimmed by 5 bases and J by 2 bases, leaving 10 bases between them. CDR3 length: 14 residues. The V gene's germline CDR1 is SGHKS and CDR2 YYEKEE (reference sequence). DNA for the CDR3: TGTGCCAGCAGACAGGACCGCAACACCGGGGAGCTGTTTTTT. It codes for CASRQDRNTGELFF.

The chain has TRBV28 and TRBJ1-2, with D possibly TRBD1 on 5 matching bases. Germline values: CDR1 MDHEN, CDR2 SYDVKM. Trimming left V 2 bases short and J 2 bases short, with 12 bases between. The length of the CDR3 is 15 residues. The CDR3 is CASSLISAGNYGYTF. The CDR3 DNA reads TGTGCCAGCAGTTTAATATCGGCAGGGAACTATGGCTACACCTTC.

This clonotype showed up just a few times. The V and J genes are TRBV12-3 or TRBV12-4 and TRBJ2-5, with no clear D. Trimming stripped 5 bases from V and 4 bases from J, with 11 bases between. This CDR3 contains 13 residues. CDR3 region: CASSPISGETQYF. The CDR3 DNA reads TGTGCCAGCAGTCCCATATCGGGAGAGACCCAGTACTTC.

This clonotype was picked up a small number of times. The chain uses TRBV2 and TRBJ2-7; TRBD1 matches 8 bases. This CDR3 contains 14 residues. Germline assignment: CDR1 SNHLY and CDR2 FYNNEI. J lost 2 bases, V lost 6 bases, and 6 bases had no gene match. DNA for the CDR3: TGTGCCAGCAGGGACGACAGGGGAACCTACGAGCAGTACTTC. This codes for CASRDDRGTYEQYF.

The CDR3 nucleotides are TGTGCCACCCGGATAGCGGGGGGCACAGATACGCAGTATTTT. It translates to CATRIAGGTDTQYF. The chain links TRBV10-3 to TRBJ2-3, with 9 bases lining up with TRBD2. V trimming: 10 bases; J trimming: 1 base; junction bases outside the gene matches: 6. The germline CDR1 and CDR2 sequences are ENHRY and SYGVKD. The CDR3 contains 14 residues.

The chain combines TRBV29-1 with TRBJ2-1; D remains ambiguous. The V and J ends lost 1 base and 4 bases respectively, with 8 bases between them. Germline CDR1 is SQVTM and CDR2 is ANQGSEA. This CDR3 has 13 amino acids. CDR3 nucleotide sequence: TGCAGCGTTGAAGTGGGTGGGTACAATGAGCAGTTCTTC. The encoded protein is CSVEVGGYNEQFF.

The chain carries TRBV4-2 and TRBJ2-1; 7 nucleotides agree with TRBD2. The germline V gene has CDR1 LGHNA and CDR2 YNFKEQ. The V segment lost 5 bases and the J segment 3 bases; nucleotides outside the gene matches: 7. CDR3 size: 15 residues. CDR3 amino acids: CASSLGGSVYNEQFF. In DNA form, the CDR3 reads TGTGCCAGCAGCTTGGGCGGGAGTGTCTACAATGAGCAGTTCTTC.

The rearrangement uses TRBV7-3 and TRBJ2-2; D not certain. V was cut by 4 bases and J by 1 base, with 13 bases left in between. CDR1 and CDR2 (germline): SGHTA, FQGTGA. This CDR3 comprises 16 residues. The CDR3 protein is CASSSKGGKNTGELFF. CDR3 coding DNA: TGTGCCAGCAGCTCGAAAGGTGGGAAGAACACCGGGGAGCTGTTTTTT. Together with reference TRBV7-3 and TRBJ2-2, the CDR3 gives the full variable domain: GAGVSQTPSNKVTEKGKYVELRCDPISGHTALYWYRQSLGQGPEFLIYFQGTGAADDSGLPNDRFFAVRPEGSVSTLKIQRTERGDSAVYLCASSSKGGKNTGELFFGEGSRLTVL.

This clonotype has just one count. The chain recombines TRBV5-1 with TRBJ2-1, with 7 bases lining up with TRBD2. The germline V gene encodes CDR1 SGHRS and CDR2 YFSETQ. The V gene end was trimmed by 7 bases and the J gene end by 8 bases; junction bases not matched to a gene: 15. CDR3 length equals 15 residues. CDR3 DNA sequence: TGCGCCAGCGGTCGTCAGGTGTCTAGCGGTCATGAGCAGTTCTTC. It is translated as CASGRQVSSGHEQFF.

This clonotype has more than one count but fewer than ten. The rearrangement joins TRBV5-1 to TRBJ2-2; 8 bases align to TRBD1. Germline-derived CDR1 and CDR2 are SGHRS and YFSETQ. J lost 3 bases, V lost 2 bases, and 6 bases had no gene match. The CDR3 spans 16 residues. CDR3 sequence (DNA): TGCGCCAGCAGCTTACAACCGGGACAGGACACCGGGGAGCTGTTTTTT. Protein sequence: CASSLQPGQDTGELFF. The full variable domain, with the rest looked up from reference TRBV5-1 and TRBJ2-2, is KAGVTQTPRYLIKTRGQQVTLSCSPISGHRSVSWYQQTPGQGLQFLFEYFSETQRNKGNFPGRFSGRQFSNSRSEMNVSTLELGDSALYLCASSLQPGQDTGELFFGEGSRLTVL.

V gene TRBV7-9 combines with J gene TRBJ1-2, with D unresolved. The CDR3 covers 14 residues. CDR1 is SEHNR, CDR2 FQNEAQ, per germline (reference sequence). Trimming pared 3 bases from V and 10 bases from J, leaving 18 bases between. The chain's CDR3 is CASSFLGAPGDYTF. The DNA for the CDR3 is TGTGCCAGCAGCTTCCTCGGAGCACCCGGGGACTACACCTTC.